The 18 T cell receptor beta chains given below trace back to one sample, sequenced in a study of STAT3 mutations in large granular lymphocyte leukemia. Study-level points and caveats: Every T-LGLL patient had at least one immunodominant TCRbeta clonotype.

Method: immunoSEQ multiplex PCR; TCRdb's copy keeps in-frame clones and lacks some. The sample shows about 24,000 clones, 85% to 95% of them seen only once. These receptors have no known antigen. Specimen: peripheral blood mononuclear cells. The receptors stem from a man aged 35 to 55 with T-cell large granular lymphocyte leukemia. Some clones in this sample may be carry-over from other donors' samples.

V gene TRBV28 combines with J gene TRBJ1-2, with TRBD1 as a possible D gene (5 bases). Germline V CDR1 and CDR2: MDHEN, SYDVKM. The CDR3 is made up of 15 amino acids. V lost 6 bases and J lost 2, with 16 bases in between. CDR3 nucleotide sequence: TGTGCCAGCAGGGGGGGTCCGGGGCTCAACTATGGCTACACCTTC. Translated: CASRGGPGLNYGYTF.

The rearrangement joins TRBV20-1 to TRBJ1-1, with D possibly matching TRBD1 (6 bases). Trimming removed 3 bases at V and 5 bases at J, with 7 bases between. The CDR3 is 11 amino acids. CDR1 and CDR2 from the germline V gene are DFQATT and SNEGSKA (reference sequence). The CDR3 DNA reads as TGCAGTGCTAGCAGGGGAACTGAAGCTTTCTTT. Translated: CSASRGTEAFF.

This chain uses TRBV7-2 with TRBJ2-4; 13 positions agree with TRBD2. This CDR3 comprises 14 residues. Germline V gene data show CDR1 as SGHTA and CDR2 as FQGNSA. With V trimmed by 5 bases and J by 9 bases, 4 bases remained unmatched. The DNA for the CDR3 is TGTGCCAGCAGCCCAACTAGCGGGGGGGCCATTCAGTACTTC. This encodes CASSPTSGGAIQYF.

This chain links TRBV28 with TRBJ1-1; tentative D call: TRBD1 (6 bases). The V and J ends lost 2 bases and 4 bases respectively, with 17 bases between them. CDR3 size: 16 residues. Germline CDR1 MDHEN, CDR2 SYDVKM. The CDR3 reads CASSLAGAQGGTEAFF. In DNA form, the CDR3 reads TGTGCCAGCAGTTTAGCGGGCGCCCAAGGGGGCACTGAAGCTTTCTTT.

A remark on this clone: One end of the junction varies from germline; a read error may be responsible. The chain joins TRBV5-6 to TRBJ2-2, with D perhaps given as TRBD1 or TRBD2 (5 bases each). From germline, CDR1 is SGHDT and CDR2 YYEEEE. This CDR3 comprises 15 residues. CDR3 amino acids: CASSLGEMNAGELFF. Written as DNA, the CDR3 is TGTGCCAGCAGCTTAGGGGAGATGAACGCCGGGGAGCTGTTTTTT.

The rearrangement links TRBV7-2 to TRBJ1-5; TRBD1 is a possible D gene (5 bases). V was trimmed by 5 bases and J by 0 bases, leaving 8 bases between them. This CDR3 is built from 14 residues. Looked up from germline, CDR1 is SGHTA and CDR2 is FQGNSA. In DNA form, the CDR3 reads TGTGCCAGCAGCCCTCAGGGTAGCAATCAGCCCCAGCATTTT. It yields the protein CASSPQGSNQPQHF.

The V and J genes are TRBV4-3 and TRBJ2-3; the D is unclear. Germline V lookup: CDR1 LGHNA, CDR2 YSLEER. The CDR3 has 13 amino acids. The V end lost 4 bases, the J end lost 6 bases, and 11 bases lay between the germline ends. CDR3 residues: CASSPYLGDTQYF. CDR3 coding DNA: TGCGCCAGCAGCCCTTATCTGGGGGATACGCAGTATTTT.

The V and J genes are TRBV6-6 and TRBJ1-5; D is perhaps TRBD1 (5 bases). Trimming took off 7 bases at V and 6 bases at J, with 13 bases between the two ends. The CDR3 spans 13 residues. Germline V gene lookup returns CDR1 MNHNY and CDR2 SVGAGI (reference sequence). The CDR3 loop reads CASMRGAGQPQHF. CDR3 sequence (DNA): TGTGCCAGCATGCGCGGGGCCGGTCAGCCCCAGCATTTT.

The chain links TRBV5-1 to TRBJ2-7; 9 positions match TRBD1. This CDR3 region has 19 residues. V shed 4 bases and J 2 bases; nucleotides not matched to a gene: 19. The germline gives CDR1 SGHRS, CDR2 YFSETQ. This chain's CDR3 is CASSPSVDRGILTTYEQYF. The CDR3 DNA sequence: TGCGCCAGCAGCCCCTCCGTGGACAGGGGCATACTTACAACCTACGAGCAGTACTTC. Drawing the rest from reference TRBV5-1 and TRBJ2-7, the complete variable domain is KAGVTQTPRYLIKTRGQQVTLSCSPISGHRSVSWYQQTPGQGLQFLFEYFSETQRNKGNFPGRFSGRQFSNSRSEMNVSTLELGDSALYLCASSPSVDRGILTTYEQYFGPGTRLTVT.

The J gene is TRBJ2-3, the V gene TRBV15; D call uncertain. Germline CDR1 is LNHNV and CDR2 is YYDKDF (reference sequence). CDR3 length: 12 amino acids. Trimming shortened V by 0 bases and J by 5 bases, and 3 bases separated the two germline ends. The CDR3 loop reads CATSRDQDTQYF. CDR3 bases: TGTGCCACCAGCAGAGATCAAGATACGCAGTATTTT.

This clone appeared once. J is TRBJ2-7 and V is TRBV4-3; 10 nucleotides match TRBD2. This CDR3 spans 15 amino acids. Germline CDR1 reads LGHNA; CDR2 reads YSLEER. The ends lost 2 bases at V and 3 bases at J; junction bases unmatched: 4. CDR3: CASSQLAGANYEQYF. In DNA form, the CDR3 reads TGCGCCAGCAGCCAACTAGCGGGGGCAAACTACGAGCAGTACTTC.

The CDR3 is CASSPFFPTEAFF. The CDR3 DNA reads as TGTGCCAGCTCACCATTTTTTCCCACTGAAGCTTTCTTT. The V and J genes are TRBV18 and TRBJ1-1; no clear D. CDR1 and CDR2 from the germline V gene are KGHSH and LQKENI. There are 13 residues in the CDR3. V lost 2 bases and J lost 4, with 8 bases in between.

The rearrangement links TRBV19 to TRBJ2-7, with 10 bases that match TRBD1. This CDR3 contains 14 residues. Trimming cost V 5 bases and J 2 bases; bases outside gene matches: 3. Looked up from germline, CDR1 is LNHDA and CDR2 is SQIVND (reference sequence). CDR3 protein: CASSSGQGTYEQYF. The CDR3 DNA reads TGTGCCAGTAGTTCGGGACAGGGGACCTACGAGCAGTACTTC.

The chain joins TRBV5-1 to TRBJ2-5, with D perhaps given as TRBD1 or TRBD2 (5 bases each). Germline CDR1 reads SGHRS; CDR2 reads YFSETQ. Deletions cut 1 base from V and 3 bases from J, with 16 bases between. This CDR3 is built from 16 residues. For the CDR3, the DNA is TGCGCCAGCAGCTTGTGGGGCCGGGGCCAAGAAGAGACCCAGTACTTC. Residues: CASSLWGRGQEETQYF.

The chain combines TRBV6-1 with TRBJ1-4, with D maybe TRBD1 (5 bases). CDR3 length: 12 amino acids. Deletions cut 6 bases from V and 8 bases from J, with 10 bases between. The V gene's germline CDR1 is MNHNS and CDR2 SASEGT. The CDR3 coding sequence is TGTGCCAGCAGCCGGGACGCCGAAAAACTGTTTTTT. This gives the protein CASSRDAEKLFF.

The J gene is TRBJ2-1, the V gene TRBV5-4; D may be TRBD2 (7 bases). Germline CDR1 is SGHNT and CDR2 is YYREEE (reference sequence). Trimming removed 0 bases at V and 6 bases at J, with 16 bases between. The CDR3 covers 16 residues. For the CDR3, the DNA is TGTGCCAGCAGCTTGGAAGGGGGGGTGGTTGGCAATGAGCAGTTCTTC. It codes for CASSLEGGVVGNEQFF. The complete variable domain, with remaining parts taken from reference TRBV5-4 and TRBJ2-1, reads ETGVTQSPTHLIKTRGQQVTLRCSSQSGHNTVSWYQQALGQGPQFIFQYYREEENGRGNFPPRFSGLQFPNYSSELNVNALELDDSALYLCASSLEGGVVGNEQFFGPGTRLTVL.

The rearrangement joins TRBV18 to TRBJ2-7, with D tentatively TRBD1 (6 bases). V was pared by 3 bases and J by 5 bases, with 11 bases between. Germline lookup yields CDR1 KGHSH and CDR2 LQKENI. The CDR3 covers 13 residues. The CDR3 coding sequence is TGTGCCAGCTCACCGTACAGGGACCACGAGCAGTACTTC. It yields the protein CASSPYRDHEQYF.

The chain has TRBV18 and TRBJ1-2; D is unclear. The CDR3 sequence is 12 residues long. The germline V gene encodes CDR1 KGHSH and CDR2 LQKENI. V dropped 8 bases and J dropped 1 base, with 8 bases sitting between them. The CDR3 is CASKEDNYGYTF. The CDR3, as DNA: TGTGCCAGCAAAGAAGATAACTATGGCTACACCTTC.